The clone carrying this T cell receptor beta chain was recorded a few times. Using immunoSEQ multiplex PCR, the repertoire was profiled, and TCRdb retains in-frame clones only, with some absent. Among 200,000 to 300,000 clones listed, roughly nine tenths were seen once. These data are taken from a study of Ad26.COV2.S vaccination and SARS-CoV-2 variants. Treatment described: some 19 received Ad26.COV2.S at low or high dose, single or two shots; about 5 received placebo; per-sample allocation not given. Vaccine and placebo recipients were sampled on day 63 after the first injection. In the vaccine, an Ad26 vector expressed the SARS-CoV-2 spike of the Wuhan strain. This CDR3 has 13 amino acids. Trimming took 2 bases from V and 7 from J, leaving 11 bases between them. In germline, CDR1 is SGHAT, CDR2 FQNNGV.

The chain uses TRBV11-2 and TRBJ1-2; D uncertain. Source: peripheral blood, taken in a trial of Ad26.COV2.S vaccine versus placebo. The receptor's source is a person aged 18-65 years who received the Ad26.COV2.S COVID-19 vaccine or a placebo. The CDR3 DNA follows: TGTGCCAGCAGCTTACTCACGGGTCTTGGCTACACCTTC. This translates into CASSLLTGLGYTF. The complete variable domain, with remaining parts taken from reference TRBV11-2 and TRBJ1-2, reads EAGVAQSPRYKIIEKRQSVAFWCNPISGHATLYWYQQILGQGPKLLIQFQNNGVVDDSQLPKDRFSAERLKGVDSTLKIQPAKLEDSAVYLCASSLLTGLGYTFGSGTRLTVV.